This T cell receptor beta chain was found in a study of early T cells in non-severe SARS-CoV-2 infection. Study details: The sequenced material was bulk RNA from unsorted whole blood, and its chains were unpaired.

This clonotype was found many times. Its antigen is not known. Study-wide results and limits: Sequences matched to VDJdb favored anti-spike CD8 responses, while private and CD4 specificities were missed.

Individual cDNA molecules received unique molecular identifiers. In TCRdb, the 5' RACE reads were re-called with MiXCR into one record per CDR3 protein. Among fewer than 35,000 distinct CDR3 sequences listed, roughly 4.3% were seen once. Per germline, CDR1 MGHDK and CDR2 SYGVNS. This CDR3 spans 16 amino acids. The V and J ends lost 3 bases and 0 bases, in that order; junction bases with no gene match: 7. The sequence derives from an adult who was a healthcare worker with PCR-confirmed SARS-CoV-2 infection or an uninfected control (not recorded which). Sequencing was performed on whole blood. The rearrangement uses TRBV25-1 and TRBJ1-1, with 7 bases aligning to TRBD1. The CDR3 DNA reads TGTGCCAGCAGTGAGCTCGCAGGGGGACTGAACACTGAAGCTTTCTTT. Amino acid sequence: CASSELAGGLNTEAFF.